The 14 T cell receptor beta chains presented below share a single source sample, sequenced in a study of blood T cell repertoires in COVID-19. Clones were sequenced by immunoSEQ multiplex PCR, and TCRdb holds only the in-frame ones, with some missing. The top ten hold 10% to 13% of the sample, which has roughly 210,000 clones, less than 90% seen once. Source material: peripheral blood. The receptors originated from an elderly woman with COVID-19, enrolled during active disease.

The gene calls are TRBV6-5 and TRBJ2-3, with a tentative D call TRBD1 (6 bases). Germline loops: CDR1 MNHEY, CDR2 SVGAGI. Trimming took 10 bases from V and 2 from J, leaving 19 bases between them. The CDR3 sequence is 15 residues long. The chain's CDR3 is CATTGFSRFTDTQYF. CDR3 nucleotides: TGTGCCACCACAGGGTTTTCCCGCTTCACAGATACGCAGTATTTT.

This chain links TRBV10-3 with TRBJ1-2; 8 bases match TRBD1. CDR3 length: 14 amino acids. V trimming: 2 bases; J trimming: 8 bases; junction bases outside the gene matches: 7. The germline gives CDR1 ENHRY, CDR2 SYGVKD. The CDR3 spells CAISEPGQGRGYTF. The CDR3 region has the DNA TGTGCCATCAGTGAGCCAGGACAGGGCAGGGGCTACACCTTC.

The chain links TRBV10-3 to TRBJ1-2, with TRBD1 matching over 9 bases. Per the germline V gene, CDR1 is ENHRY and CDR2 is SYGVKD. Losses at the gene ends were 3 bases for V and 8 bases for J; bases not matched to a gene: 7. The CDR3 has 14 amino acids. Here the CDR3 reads CAISESGQGIGYTF. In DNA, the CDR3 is TGTGCCATCAGTGAATCCGGACAGGGGATCGGCTACACCTTC.

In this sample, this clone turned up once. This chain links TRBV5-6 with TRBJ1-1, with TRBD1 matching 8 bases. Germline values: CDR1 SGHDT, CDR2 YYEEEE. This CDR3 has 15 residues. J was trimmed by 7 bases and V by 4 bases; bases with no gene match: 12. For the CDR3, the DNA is TGTGCCAGCAGCACCCTAGGACAGGGTTATATTGAAGCTTTCTTT. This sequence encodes CASSTLGQGYIEAFF.

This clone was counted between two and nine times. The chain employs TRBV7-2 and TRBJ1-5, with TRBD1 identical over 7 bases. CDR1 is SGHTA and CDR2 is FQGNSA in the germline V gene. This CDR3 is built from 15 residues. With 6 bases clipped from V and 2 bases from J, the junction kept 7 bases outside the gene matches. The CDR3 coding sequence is TGTGCCAGCAGTTTATCCGGGACAGGCAATCAGCCCCAGCATTTT. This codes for CASSLSGTGNQPQHF.

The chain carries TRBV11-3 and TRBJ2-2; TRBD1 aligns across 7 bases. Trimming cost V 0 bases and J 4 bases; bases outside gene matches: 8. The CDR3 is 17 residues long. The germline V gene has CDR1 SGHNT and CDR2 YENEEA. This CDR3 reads CASSLDSQGIPTGELFF. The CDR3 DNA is TGTGCCAGCAGCTTAGACTCACAGGGGATCCCCACCGGGGAGCTGTTTTTT.

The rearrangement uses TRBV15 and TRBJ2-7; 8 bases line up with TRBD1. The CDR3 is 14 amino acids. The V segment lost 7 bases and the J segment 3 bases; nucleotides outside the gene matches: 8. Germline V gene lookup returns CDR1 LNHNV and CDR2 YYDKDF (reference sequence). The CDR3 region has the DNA TGTGCCACCAAACAGGGGGTGGATCGCTACGAGCAGTACGTC. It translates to CATKQGVDRYEQYV.

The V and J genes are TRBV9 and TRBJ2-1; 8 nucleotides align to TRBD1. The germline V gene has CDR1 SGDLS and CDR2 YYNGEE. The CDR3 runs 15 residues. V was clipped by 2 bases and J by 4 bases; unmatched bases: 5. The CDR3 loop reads CASSVGQGSYNEQFF. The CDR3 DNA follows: TGTGCCAGCAGCGTCGGACAGGGTAGTTACAATGAGCAGTTCTTC.

CDR3 amino acids: CASSQEGTGELFF. The CDR3 DNA is TGCGCCAGCAGCCAAGAGGGCACCGGGGAGCTGTTTTTT. The chain uses TRBV5-1 and TRBJ2-2; D is possibly TRBD2 (5 bases). V lost 4 bases and J 4 bases, leaving 8 bases between the germline ends. The CDR3 totals 13 residues. Germline lookup yields CDR1 SGHRS and CDR2 YFSETQ.

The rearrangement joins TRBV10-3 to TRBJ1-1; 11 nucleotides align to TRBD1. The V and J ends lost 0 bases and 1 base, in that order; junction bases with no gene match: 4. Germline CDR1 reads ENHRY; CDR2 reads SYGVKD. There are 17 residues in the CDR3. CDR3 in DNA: TGTGCCATCAGTGAGTCGTGGACAGGGGGCGCGAACACTGAAGCTTTCTTT. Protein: CAISESWTGGANTEAFF.

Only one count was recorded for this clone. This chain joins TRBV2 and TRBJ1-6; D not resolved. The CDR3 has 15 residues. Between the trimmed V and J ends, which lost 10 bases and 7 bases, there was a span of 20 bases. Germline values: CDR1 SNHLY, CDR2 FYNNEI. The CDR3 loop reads CAKEDGLQSNSPLHF. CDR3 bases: TGTGCCAAGGAGGACGGACTCCAGTCGAATTCACCCCTCCACTTT.

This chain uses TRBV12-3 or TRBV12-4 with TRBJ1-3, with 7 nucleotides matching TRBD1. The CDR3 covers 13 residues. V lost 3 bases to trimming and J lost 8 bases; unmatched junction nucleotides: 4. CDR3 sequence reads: CASSLFQGDTIYF. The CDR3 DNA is TGTGCCAGCAGTTTGTTTCAGGGGGACACCATATATTTT.

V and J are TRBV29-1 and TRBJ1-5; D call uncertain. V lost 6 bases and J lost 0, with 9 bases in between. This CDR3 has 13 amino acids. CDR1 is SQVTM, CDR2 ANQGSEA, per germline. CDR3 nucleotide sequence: TGCAGCGTAAAAGAGAATAGCAATCAGCCCCAGCATTTT. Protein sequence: CSVKENSNQPQHF.

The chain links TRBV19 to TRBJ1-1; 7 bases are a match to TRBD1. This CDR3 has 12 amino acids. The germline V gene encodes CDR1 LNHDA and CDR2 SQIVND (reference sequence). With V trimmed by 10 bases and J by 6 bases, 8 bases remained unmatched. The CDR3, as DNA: TGTGCCACCAGACAGGGCAACGCTGAAGCTTTCTTT. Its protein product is CATRQGNAEAFF.